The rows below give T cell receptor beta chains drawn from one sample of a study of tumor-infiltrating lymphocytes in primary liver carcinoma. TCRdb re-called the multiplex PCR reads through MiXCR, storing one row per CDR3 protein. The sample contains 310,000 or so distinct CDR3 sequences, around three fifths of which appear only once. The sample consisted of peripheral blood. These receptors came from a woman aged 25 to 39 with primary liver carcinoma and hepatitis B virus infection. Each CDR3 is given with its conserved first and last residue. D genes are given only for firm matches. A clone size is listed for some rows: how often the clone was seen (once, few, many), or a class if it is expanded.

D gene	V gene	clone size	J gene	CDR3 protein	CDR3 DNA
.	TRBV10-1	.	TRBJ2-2	CASSERNAGELFF	TGCGCCAGCAGTGAGCGAAACGCCGGGGAGCTGTTTTTT
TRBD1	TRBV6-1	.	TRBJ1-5	CANTGQGRNQPQHF	TGTGCCAACACTGGACAGGGCCGAAATCAGCCCCAGCATTTT
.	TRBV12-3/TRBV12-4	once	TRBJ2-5	CASKLAGDLRETQYF	TGTGCCAGCAAACTAGCAGGAGATTTGCGAGAGACCCAGTACTTC
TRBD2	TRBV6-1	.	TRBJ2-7	CASRVITSGKGERYF	TGTGCCAGCAGGGTTATCACTAGCGGGAAAGGAGAGCGGTACTTC
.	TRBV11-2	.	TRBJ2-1	CAGRTRGSYNEQFF	TGTGCCGGCAGGACGAGAGGCTCCTACAATGAGCAGTTCTTC
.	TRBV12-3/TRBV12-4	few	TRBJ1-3	CASSLLSGGGNTIYF	TGTGCCAGCAGTTTATTGTCGGGGGGCGGAAACACCATATATTTT
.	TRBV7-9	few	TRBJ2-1	CASSFVTSSYNEQFF	TGTGCCAGCAGTTTCGTTACTAGCTCCTACAATGAGCAGTTCTTC
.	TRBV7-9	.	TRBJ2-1	CASSSVQGNYNEQFF	TGTGCCAGCAGCTCAGTACAGGGAAACTACAATGAGCAGTTCTTC
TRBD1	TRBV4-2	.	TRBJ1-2	CVSSQVSGGQNGYTF	TGTGTCAGCAGCCAAGTCTCAGGGGGCCAAAATGGCTACACCTTC
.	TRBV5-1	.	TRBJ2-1	CASSLAAGGREQFF	TGCGCCAGCAGCTTGGCGGCGGGCGGGCGCGAGCAGTTCTTC
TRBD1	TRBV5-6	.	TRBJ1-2	CASSQDRVTGYTF	TGTGCCAGCAGCCAGGACAGGGTGACTGGCTACACCTTC
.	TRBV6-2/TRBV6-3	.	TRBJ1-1	CASSYSFTEALF	TGTGCCAGCAGTTACTCGTTCACTGAAGCTTTATTT
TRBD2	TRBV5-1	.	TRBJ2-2	CATPGGPNTGELFF	TGCGCCACCCCGGGGGGGCCGAACACCGGGGAGCTGTTTTTT
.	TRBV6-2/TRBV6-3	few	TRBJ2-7	CASSPIPRVSYEQYF	TGTGCCAGTAGCCCCATTCCAAGGGTATCCTACGAGCAGTACTTC
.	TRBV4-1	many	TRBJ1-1	CASSQVGVGKANTEAFF	TGCGCCAGCAGCCAAGTTGGGGTGGGGAAGGCCAACACTGAAGCTTTCTTT
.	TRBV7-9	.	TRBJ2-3	CASSLGTLTQYF	TGTGCCAGCAGCTTAGGGACTCTTACGCAGTATTTT
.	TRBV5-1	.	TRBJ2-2	CASSLPPGELFF	TGCGCCAGCAGCTTACCCCCCGGGGAGCTGTTTTTT
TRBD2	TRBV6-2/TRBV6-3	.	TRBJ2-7	CARSSSGTTYEQYF	TGTGCCAGGAGCTCAAGCGGGACCACCTACGAGCAGTACTTC
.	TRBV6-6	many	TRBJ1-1	CASTPGREAFF	TGTGCCAGCACCCCGGGAAGGGAAGCTTTCTTT
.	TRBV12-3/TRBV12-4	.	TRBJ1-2	CASSPGTDYGYPF	TGTGCCAGCAGTCCAGGGACGGACTATGGCTACCCCTTC
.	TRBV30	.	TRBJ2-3	CAWSGTHRDYTDTQYF	TGTGCCTGGAGTGGGACTCACAGGGACTACACAGATACGCAGTATTTT
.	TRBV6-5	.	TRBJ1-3	CASSLTRGGKGDTIYF	TGTGCCAGCAGCCTAACCCGCGGGGGTAAAGGTGACACCATATATTTT
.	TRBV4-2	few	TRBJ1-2	CASSQTGGYTF	TGTGCCAGCAGCCAGACGGGAGGCTACACCTTC
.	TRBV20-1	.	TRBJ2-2	CSASLGNTGELFF	TGCAGTGCTTCCCTTGGGAACACCGGGGAGCTGTTTTTT
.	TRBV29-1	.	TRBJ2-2	CSIQGANTGELFF	TGCAGCATTCAGGGAGCAAACACCGGGGAGCTGTTTTTT
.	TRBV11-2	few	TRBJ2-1	CASSFNRNVTYDEQFF	TGTGCCAGCAGCTTTAACAGGAATGTAACCTACGATGAGCAGTTCTTC
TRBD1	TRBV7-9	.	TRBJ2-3	CASSSRTDRVGTDTQYF	TGTGCCAGCAGCTCGCGGACGGACAGGGTGGGCACAGATACGCAGTATTTT
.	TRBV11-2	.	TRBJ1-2	CASNLGGRYGYTF	TGTGCCAGCAACTTAGGAGGGAGATATGGCTACACCTTC
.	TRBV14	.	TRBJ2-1	CASSPTGRGPSRVGNEQFF	TGTGCCAGCAGTCCTACAGGACGGGGTCCCTCTCGTGTGGGCAATGAGCAGTTCTTC
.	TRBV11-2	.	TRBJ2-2	CASSLAGAGIPGELFF	TGTGCCAGCAGCTTAGCCGGGGCAGGGATACCCGGGGAGTTGTTTTTT
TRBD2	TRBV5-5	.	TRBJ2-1	CASSPRTSHSFYEQFF	TGTGCCAGCAGCCCCCGGACTAGTCATTCCTTCTATGAGCAGTTCTTC
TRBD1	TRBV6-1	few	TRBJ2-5	CASSVTGGRETQYF	TGTGCCAGCAGTGTCACAGGGGGCCGGGAGACCCAGTACTTC
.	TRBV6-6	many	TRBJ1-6	CASSYSTGLNSPLHF	TGTGCCAGCAGTTACTCGACTGGGCTTAATTCACCCCTCCACTTT
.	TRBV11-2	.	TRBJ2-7	CASSLTTYEQYF	TGTGCCAGCAGCTTGACAACCTACGAGCAGTACTTC
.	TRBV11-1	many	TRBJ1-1	CASSLGGSGSQQEAFF	TGTGCCAGCAGCTTAGGAGGGAGTGGGAGCCAGCAGGAAGCTTTCTTT
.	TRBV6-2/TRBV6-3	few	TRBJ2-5	CASRSGTEQETQYF	TGTGCCAGCAGATCCGGGACGGAGCAAGAGACCCAGTACTTC
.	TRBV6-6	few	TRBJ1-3	CASSLQGGGNTIYF	TGTGCCAGCAGTTTACAGGGAGGGGGAAACACCATATATTTT